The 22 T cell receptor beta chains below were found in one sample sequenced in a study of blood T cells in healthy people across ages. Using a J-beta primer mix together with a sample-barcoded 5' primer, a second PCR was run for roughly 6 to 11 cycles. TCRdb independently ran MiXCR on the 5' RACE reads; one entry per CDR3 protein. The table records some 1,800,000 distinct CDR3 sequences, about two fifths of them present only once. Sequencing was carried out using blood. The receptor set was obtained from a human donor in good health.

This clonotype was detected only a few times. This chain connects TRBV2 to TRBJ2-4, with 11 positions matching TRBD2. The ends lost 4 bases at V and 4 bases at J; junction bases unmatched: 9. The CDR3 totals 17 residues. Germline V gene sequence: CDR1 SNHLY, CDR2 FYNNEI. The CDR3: CASSAHGGTSGKNIQYF. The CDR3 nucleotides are TGTGCCAGCAGTGCACACGGTGGGACTAGCGGTAAAAACATTCAGTACTTC. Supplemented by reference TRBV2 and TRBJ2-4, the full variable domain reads EPEVTQTPSHQVTQMGQEVILRCVPISNHLYFYWYRQILGQKVEFLVSFYNNEISEKSEIFDDQFSVERPDGSNFTLKIRSTKLEDSAMYFCASSAHGGTSGKNIQYFGAGTRLSVL.

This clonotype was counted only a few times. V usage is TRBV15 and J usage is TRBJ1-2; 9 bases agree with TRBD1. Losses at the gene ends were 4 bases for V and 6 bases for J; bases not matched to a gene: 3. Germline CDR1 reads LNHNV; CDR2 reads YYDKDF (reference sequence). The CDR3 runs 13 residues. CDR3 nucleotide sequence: TGTGCCACCAGCAAGAGGACAGGGGATGGCTACACCTTC. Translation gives CATSKRTGDGYTF.

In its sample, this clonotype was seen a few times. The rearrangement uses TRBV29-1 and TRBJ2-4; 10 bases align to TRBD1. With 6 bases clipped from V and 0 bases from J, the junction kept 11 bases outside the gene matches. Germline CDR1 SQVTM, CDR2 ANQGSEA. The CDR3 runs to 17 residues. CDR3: CSVKDRGEFLAKNIQYF. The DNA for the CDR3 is TGCAGCGTCAAGGACAGGGGGGAATTCCTAGCCAAAAACATTCAGTACTTC.

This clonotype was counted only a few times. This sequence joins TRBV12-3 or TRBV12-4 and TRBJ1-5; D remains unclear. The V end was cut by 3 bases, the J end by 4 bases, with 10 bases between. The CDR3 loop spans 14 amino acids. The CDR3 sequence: CASSFNPANQPQHF. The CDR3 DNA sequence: TGTGCCAGCAGTTTTAATCCCGCAAATCAGCCCCAGCATTTT.

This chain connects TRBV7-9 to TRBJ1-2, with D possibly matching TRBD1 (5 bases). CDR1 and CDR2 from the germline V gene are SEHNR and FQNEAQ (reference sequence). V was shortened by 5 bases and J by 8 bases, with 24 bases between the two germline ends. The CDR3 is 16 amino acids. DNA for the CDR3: TGTGCCAGCAGCCTAGGGGCCGGCAGATCCGCTCAGGGCTACACCTTC. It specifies CASSLGAGRSAQGYTF.

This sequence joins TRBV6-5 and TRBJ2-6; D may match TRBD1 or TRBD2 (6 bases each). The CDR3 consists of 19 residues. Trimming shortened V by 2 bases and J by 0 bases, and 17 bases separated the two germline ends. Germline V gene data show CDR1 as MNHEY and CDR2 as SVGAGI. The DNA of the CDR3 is TGTGCCAGCAGTTACGCCCTAGGGGGGCTGAGCTCTGGGGCCAACGTCCTGACTTTC. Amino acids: CASSYALGGLSSGANVLTF.

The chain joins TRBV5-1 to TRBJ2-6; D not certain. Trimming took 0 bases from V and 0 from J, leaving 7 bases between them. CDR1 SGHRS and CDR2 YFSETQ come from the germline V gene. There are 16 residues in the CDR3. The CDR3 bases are TGCGCCAGCAGCTTGGACACAGCCTCTGGGGCCAACGTCCTGACTTTC. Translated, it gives CASSLDTASGANVLTF. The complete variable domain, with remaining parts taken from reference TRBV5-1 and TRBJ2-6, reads KAGVTQTPRYLIKTRGQQVTLSCSPISGHRSVSWYQQTPGQGLQFLFEYFSETQRNKGNFPGRFSGRQFSNSRSEMNVSTLELGDSALYLCASSLDTASGANVLTFGAGSRLTVL.

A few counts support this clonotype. CDR3 protein: CAITAQGNSYEQYF. CDR3 DNA sequence: TGTGCCATCACCGCGCAGGGGAACTCCTACGAGCAGTACTTC. The rearrangement links TRBV10-3 to TRBJ2-7, with D tentatively TRBD1 (6 bases). Deletions cut 7 bases from V and 0 bases from J, with 13 bases between. The CDR3 has 14 residues. The germline CDR1 and CDR2 sequences are ENHRY and SYGVKD.

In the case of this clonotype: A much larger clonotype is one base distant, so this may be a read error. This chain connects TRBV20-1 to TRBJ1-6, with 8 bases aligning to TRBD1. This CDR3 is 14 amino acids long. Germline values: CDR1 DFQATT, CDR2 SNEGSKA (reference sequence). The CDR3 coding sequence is TGCAGTGCAACGGAGGGACAGGAATATTCACCCCCCCACTTT. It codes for CSATEGQEYSPPHF.

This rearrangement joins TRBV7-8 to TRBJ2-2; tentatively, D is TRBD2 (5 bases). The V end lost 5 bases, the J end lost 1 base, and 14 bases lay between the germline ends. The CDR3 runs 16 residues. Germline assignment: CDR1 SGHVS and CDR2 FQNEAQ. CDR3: CASSRSRAENTGELFF. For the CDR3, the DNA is TGTGCCAGCAGCCGCTCGCGGGCGGAGAACACCGGGGAGCTGTTTTTT.

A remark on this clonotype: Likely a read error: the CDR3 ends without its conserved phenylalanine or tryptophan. CDR3 residues: CASSYSRGGQETQYL. CDR3 bases: TGTGCCAGCAGTTACTCACGCGGGGGCCAAGAGACCCAGTACTTG. This chain links TRBV6-5 with TRBJ2-5; 7 bases align to TRBD2. J gave up 1 base and V 0 bases, and 2 bases lay outside the gene matches. Germline CDR1 MNHEY, CDR2 SVGAGI. CDR3 size: 15 residues.

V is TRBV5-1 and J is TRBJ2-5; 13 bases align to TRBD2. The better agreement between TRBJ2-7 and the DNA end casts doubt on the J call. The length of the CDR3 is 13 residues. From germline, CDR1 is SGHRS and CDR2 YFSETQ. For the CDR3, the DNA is TGCGCCAGTACTACTAGCGGGGGGGACGAGCAGTACTTC. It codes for CASTTSGGDEQYF.

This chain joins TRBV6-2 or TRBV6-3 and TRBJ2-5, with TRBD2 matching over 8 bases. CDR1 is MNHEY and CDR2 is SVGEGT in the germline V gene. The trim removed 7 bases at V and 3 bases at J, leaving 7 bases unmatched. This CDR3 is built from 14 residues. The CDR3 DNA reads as TGTGCCAGCAAACGGGGACTAGGGGAAGAGACCCAGTACTTC. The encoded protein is CASKRGLGEETQYF.

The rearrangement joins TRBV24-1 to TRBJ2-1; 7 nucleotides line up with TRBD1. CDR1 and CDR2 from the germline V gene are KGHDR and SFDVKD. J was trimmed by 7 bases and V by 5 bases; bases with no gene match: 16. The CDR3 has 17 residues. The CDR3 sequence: CATSGLLRDRASNEQFF. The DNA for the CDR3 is TGTGCCACCAGTGGTCTCCTCCGGGACAGAGCGAGTAATGAGCAGTTCTTC.

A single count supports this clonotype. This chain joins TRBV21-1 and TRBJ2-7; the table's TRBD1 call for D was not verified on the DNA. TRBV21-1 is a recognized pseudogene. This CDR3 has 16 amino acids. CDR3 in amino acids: CASSPYGTETPYEQYF. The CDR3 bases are TGTGCCAGCAGCCCCTACGGGACGGAGACCCCTTACGAGCAGTACTTC.

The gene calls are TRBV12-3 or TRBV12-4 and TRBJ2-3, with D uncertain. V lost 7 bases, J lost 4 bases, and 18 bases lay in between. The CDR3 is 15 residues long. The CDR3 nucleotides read TGTGCCAGCATGCCGATCTCCGTGGCGGCAGATACGCAGTATTTT. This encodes CASMPISVAADTQYF.

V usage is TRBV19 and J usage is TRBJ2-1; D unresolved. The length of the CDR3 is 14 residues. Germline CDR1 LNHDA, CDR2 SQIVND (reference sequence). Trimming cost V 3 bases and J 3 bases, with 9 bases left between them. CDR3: CASSIDGYYNEQFF. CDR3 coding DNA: TGTGCCAGTAGTATCGACGGATACTACAATGAGCAGTTCTTC.

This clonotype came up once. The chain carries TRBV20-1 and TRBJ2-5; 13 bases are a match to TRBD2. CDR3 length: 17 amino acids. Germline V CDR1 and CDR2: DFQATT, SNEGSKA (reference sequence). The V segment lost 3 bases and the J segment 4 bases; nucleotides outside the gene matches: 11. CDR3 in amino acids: CSAREGLAGLFGETQYF. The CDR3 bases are TGCAGTGCTAGGGAGGGACTAGCGGGGCTTTTTGGAGAGACCCAGTACTTC.

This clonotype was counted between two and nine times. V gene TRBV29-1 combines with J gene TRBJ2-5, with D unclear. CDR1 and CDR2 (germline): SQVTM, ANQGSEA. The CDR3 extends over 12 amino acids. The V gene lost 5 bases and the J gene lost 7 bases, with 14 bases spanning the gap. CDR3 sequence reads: CSVTSDLRTQYF. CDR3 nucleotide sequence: TGCAGCGTTACGTCGGATTTGCGGACCCAGTACTTC.

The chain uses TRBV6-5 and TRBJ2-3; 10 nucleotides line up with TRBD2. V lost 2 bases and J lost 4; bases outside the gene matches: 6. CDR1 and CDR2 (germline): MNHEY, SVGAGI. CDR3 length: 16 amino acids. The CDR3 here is CASSYASGGPPDTQYF. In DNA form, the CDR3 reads TGTGCCAGCAGTTACGCTAGCGGGGGACCCCCAGATACGCAGTATTTT.

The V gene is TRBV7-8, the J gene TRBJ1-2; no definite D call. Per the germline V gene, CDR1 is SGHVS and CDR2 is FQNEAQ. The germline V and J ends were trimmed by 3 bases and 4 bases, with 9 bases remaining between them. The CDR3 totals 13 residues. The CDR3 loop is CASSLEWAYGYTF. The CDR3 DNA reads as TGTGCCAGCAGCTTGGAGTGGGCCTATGGCTACACCTTC.

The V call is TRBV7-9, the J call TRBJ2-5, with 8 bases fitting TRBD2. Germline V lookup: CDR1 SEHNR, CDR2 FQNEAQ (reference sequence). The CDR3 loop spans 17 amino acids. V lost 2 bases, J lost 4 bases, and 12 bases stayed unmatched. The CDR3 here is CASSLMATRGGRETQYF. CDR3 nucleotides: TGTGCCAGCAGCTTAATGGCTACTCGCGGGGGGCGAGAGACCCAGTACTTC. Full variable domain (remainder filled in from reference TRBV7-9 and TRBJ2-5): DTGVSQNPRHKITKRGQNVTFRCDPISEHNRLYWYRQTLGQGPEFLTYFQNEAQLEKSRLLSDRFSAERPKGSFSTLEIQRTEQGDSAMYLCASSLMATRGGRETQYFGPGTRLLVL.